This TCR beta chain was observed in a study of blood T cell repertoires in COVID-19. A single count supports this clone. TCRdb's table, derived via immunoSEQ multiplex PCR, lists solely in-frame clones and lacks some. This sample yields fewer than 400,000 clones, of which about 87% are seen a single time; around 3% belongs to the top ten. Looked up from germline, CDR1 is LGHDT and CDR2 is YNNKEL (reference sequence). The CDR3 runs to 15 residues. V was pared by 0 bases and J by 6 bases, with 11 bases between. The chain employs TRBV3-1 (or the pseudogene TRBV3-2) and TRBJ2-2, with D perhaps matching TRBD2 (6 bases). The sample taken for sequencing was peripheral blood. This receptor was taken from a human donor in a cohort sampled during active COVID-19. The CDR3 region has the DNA TGTGCCAGCAGCCAAGATTTCGCGGGACCCGGGGAGCTGTTTTTT. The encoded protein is CASSQDFAGPGELFF.